The next 11 T cell receptor beta chains were all read from a single sample in a study of blood T cell repertoires in COVID-19. Libraries were prepared by immunoSEQ multiplex PCR; TCRdb keeps only in-frame clonotypes and omits some of them. The repertoire holds 100,000 or so clones, with around 84% as singletons. Material for sequencing was peripheral blood. These receptors were taken from a man aged 45-65 years with active or convalescent COVID-19.

V and J are TRBV19 and TRBJ1-6; 9 bases line up with TRBD1. The CDR3 has 13 amino acids. Trimming cost V 3 bases and J 14 bases; bases outside gene matches: 5. The V gene's germline CDR1 is LNHDA and CDR2 SQIVND (reference sequence). This CDR3 reads CASSIDRGSTLHF. In DNA, the CDR3 is TGTGCCAGTAGTATCGACAGGGGGTCAACCCTCCACTTT.

This sequence joins TRBV15 and TRBJ1-5; TRBD1 is a possible D gene (5 bases). Trimming pared 3 bases from V and 4 bases from J, leaving 19 bases between. There are 17 residues in the CDR3. Germline loops: CDR1 LNHNV, CDR2 YYDKDF (reference sequence). CDR3 amino acids: CATSRLPQGLENQPQHF. In DNA form, the CDR3 reads TGTGCCACCAGCAGGTTACCTCAGGGCCTTGAGAATCAGCCCCAGCATTTT.

J is TRBJ1-1 and V is TRBV7-9; no firm D call. Germline V CDR1 and CDR2: SEHNR, FQNEAQ (reference sequence). The V end lost 6 bases, the J end lost 7 bases, and 9 bases lay between the germline ends. The CDR3 has 11 amino acids. This chain's CDR3 is CASSQEVEAFF. CDR3 bases: TGTGCCAGCAGTCAGGAAGTTGAAGCTTTCTTT.

J is TRBJ1-1 and V is TRBV7-2; D may be TRBD1 (6 bases). CDR1 is SGHTA, CDR2 FQGNSA, per germline. Trimming shortened V by 1 base and J by 10 bases, and 16 bases separated the two germline ends. CDR3 size: 14 residues. For the CDR3, the DNA is TGTGCCAGCAGCTTAGTCCGGGACACCCAAATAGCTTTCTTT. Its translation is CASSLVRDTQIAFF.

This rearrangement joins TRBV27 to TRBJ2-1, with 8 positions matching TRBD1. CDR3 length equals 14 residues. V dropped 3 bases and J dropped 8; count of bases not matched to a gene: 6. CDR1 is MNHEY and CDR2 is SMNVEV in the germline V gene (reference sequence). CDR3 nucleotide sequence: TGTGCCAGCAGTTTGACAGGGGCCTGGGATGAGCAGTTCTTC. Translating gives CASSLTGAWDEQFF.

The genes are TRBV10-3 and TRBJ1-6; 7 nucleotides line up with TRBD1. This CDR3 comprises 13 residues. CDR1 ENHRY and CDR2 SYGVKD come from the germline V gene. After removal of 4 bases from V and 9 bases from J, the junction contained 3 bases not matched to a gene. CDR3 nucleotide sequence: TGTGCCATCAGTGGACAGGGCGGTTCACCCCTCCACTTT. This sequence encodes CAISGQGGSPLHF.

The gene calls are TRBV5-1 and TRBJ2-1, with 7 bases identical to TRBD2. Germline V lookup: CDR1 SGHRS, CDR2 YFSETQ. The CDR3 covers 16 residues. The trim removed 1 base at V and 2 bases at J, leaving 6 bases unmatched. As DNA, the CDR3 is TGCGCCAGCAGCTTGCAGGCTAGCGGAACCTACAATGAGCAGTTCTTC. This gives the protein CASSLQASGTYNEQFF.

The chain links TRBV5-1 to TRBJ2-7; 7 bases fit TRBD1. This CDR3 has 12 amino acids. With V trimmed by 5 bases and J by 1 base, 0 bases remained unmatched. CDR1 is SGHRS and CDR2 is YFSETQ in the germline V gene. Here the CDR3 reads CASRTGSYEQYF. The CDR3 DNA sequence: TGCGCCAGCAGGACAGGGTCCTACGAGCAGTACTTC.

The CDR3 loop reads CATSRDRDRVEKLFF. In nucleotides, the CDR3 is TGTGCCACCAGCAGAGATAGGGACAGGGTTGAAAAACTGTTTTTT. The chain has TRBV15 and TRBJ1-4, with 9 bases identical to TRBD1. CDR1 is LNHNV, CDR2 YYDKDF, per germline (reference sequence). Unmatched junction bases numbered 3, after V lost 0 bases and J lost 7 bases. The CDR3 consists of 15 residues.

This chain links TRBV6-2 or TRBV6-3 with TRBJ2-5, with a tentative D call TRBD1 (6 bases). The V and J ends lost 5 bases and 2 bases respectively, with 12 bases between them. In germline, CDR1 is MNHEY, CDR2 SVGEGT. The CDR3 runs 14 residues. The CDR3 sequence is CASSRTVSQETQYF. The CDR3 DNA follows: TGTGCCAGCAGTCGGACAGTTTCTCAAGAGACCCAGTACTTC.

The chain carries TRBV4-3 and TRBJ1-6, with TRBD1 as a possible D gene (5 bases). Germline CDR1 reads LGHNA; CDR2 reads YSLEER. The CDR3 runs 20 residues. The V gene lost 1 base and the J gene lost 0 bases, with 19 bases spanning the gap. CDR3 in amino acids: CASSQGIIEPGHSYNSPLHF. As DNA, the CDR3 is TGCGCCAGCAGCCAAGGAATTATCGAGCCAGGGCACTCCTATAATTCACCCCTCCACTTT.